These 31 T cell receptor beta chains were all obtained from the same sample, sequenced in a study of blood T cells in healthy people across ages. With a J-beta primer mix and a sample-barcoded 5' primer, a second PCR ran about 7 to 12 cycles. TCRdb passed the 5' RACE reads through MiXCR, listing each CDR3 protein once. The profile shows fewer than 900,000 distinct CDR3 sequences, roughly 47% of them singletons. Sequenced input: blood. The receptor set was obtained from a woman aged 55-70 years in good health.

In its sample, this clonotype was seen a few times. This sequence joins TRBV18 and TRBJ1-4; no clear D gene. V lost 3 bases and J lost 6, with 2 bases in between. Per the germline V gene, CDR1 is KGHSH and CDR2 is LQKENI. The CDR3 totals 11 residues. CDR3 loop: CASSPDEKLFF. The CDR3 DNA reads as TGTGCCAGCTCACCGGATGAAAAACTGTTTTTT.

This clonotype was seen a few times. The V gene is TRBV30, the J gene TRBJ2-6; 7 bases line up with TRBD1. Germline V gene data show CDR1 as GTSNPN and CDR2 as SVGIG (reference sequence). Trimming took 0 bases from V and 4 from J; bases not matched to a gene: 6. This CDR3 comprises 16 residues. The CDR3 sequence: CAWSVPQGNGANVLTF. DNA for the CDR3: TGTGCCTGGAGTGTACCACAGGGGAACGGGGCCAACGTCCTGACTTTC.

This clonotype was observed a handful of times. The CDR3 DNA is TGTGCCAGCAGCTTAGCGGCGGGGGCCGGTGGCTACACCTTC. This gives the protein CASSLAAGAGGYTF. V gene TRBV7-9 combines with J gene TRBJ1-2; tentative D call: TRBD1 (6 bases). CDR1 and CDR2 from the germline V gene are SEHNR and FQNEAQ (reference sequence). Trimming pared 0 bases from V and 7 bases from J, leaving 12 bases between. CDR3 length: 14 amino acids.

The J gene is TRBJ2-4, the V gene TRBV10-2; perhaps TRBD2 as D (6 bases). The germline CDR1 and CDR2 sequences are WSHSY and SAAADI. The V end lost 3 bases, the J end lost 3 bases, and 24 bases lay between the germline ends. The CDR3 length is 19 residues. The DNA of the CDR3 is TGCGCCAGCAGTGACCAGATCCAGGACCAAAAGGGAGGCAAAAACATTCAGTACTTC. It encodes CASSDQIQDQKGGKNIQYF.

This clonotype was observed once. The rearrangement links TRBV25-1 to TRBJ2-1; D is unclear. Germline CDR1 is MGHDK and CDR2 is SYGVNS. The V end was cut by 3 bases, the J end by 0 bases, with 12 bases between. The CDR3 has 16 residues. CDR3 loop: CASSETRILSYNEQFF. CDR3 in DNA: TGTGCCAGCAGTGAGACGAGGATCCTCTCCTACAATGAGCAGTTCTTC.

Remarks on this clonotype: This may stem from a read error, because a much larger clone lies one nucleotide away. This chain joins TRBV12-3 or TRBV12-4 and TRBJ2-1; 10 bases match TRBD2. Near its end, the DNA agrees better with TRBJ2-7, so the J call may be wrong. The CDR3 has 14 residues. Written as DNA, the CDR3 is TGTGCCAGCAATCCGGGACTAGCGAGCAATGAGCAGTACTTC. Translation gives CASNPGLASNEQYF.

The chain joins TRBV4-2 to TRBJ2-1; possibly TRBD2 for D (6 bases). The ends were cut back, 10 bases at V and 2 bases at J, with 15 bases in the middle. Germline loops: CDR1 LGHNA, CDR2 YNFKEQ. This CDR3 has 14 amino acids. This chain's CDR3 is CATPEGYTYNEQFF. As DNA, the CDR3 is TGTGCCACCCCGGAGGGTTACACCTACAATGAGCAGTTCTTC.

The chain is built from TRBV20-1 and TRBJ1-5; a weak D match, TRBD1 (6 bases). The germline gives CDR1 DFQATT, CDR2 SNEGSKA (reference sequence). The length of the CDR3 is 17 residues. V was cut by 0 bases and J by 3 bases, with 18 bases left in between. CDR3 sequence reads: CSARDLGRDTFNQPQHF. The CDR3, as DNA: TGCAGTGCTAGAGATTTGGGGCGGGACACCTTCAATCAGCCCCAGCATTTT.

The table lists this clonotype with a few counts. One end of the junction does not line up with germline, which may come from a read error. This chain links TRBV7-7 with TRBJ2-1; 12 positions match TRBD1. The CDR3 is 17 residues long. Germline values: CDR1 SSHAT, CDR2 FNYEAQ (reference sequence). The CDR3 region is CASSLASGQGASNEQFF. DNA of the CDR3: TGTGCTAGCAGCTTAGCGTCGGGACAGGGGGCCTCCAATGAGCAGTTCTTC.

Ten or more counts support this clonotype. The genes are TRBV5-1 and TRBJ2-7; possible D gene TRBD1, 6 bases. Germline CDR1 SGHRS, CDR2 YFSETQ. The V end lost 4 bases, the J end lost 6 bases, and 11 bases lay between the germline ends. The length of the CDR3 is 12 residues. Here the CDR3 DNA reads TGCGCCAGCAGCAACTCACAGGGCGAGCAGTACTTC. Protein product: CASSNSQGEQYF.

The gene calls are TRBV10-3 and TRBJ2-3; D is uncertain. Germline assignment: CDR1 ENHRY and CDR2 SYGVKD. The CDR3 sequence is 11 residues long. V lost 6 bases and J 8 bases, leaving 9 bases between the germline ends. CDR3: CAISSECTQYF. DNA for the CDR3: TGTGCCATCAGCAGCGAGTGTACGCAGTATTTT.

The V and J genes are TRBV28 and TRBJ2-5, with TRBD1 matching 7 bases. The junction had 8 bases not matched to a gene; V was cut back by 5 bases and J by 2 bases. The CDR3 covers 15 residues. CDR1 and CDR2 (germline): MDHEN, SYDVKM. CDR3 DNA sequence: TGTGCCAGCAGTCTGCCACAGGGGCGGCAAGAGACCCAGTACTTC. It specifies CASSLPQGRQETQYF.

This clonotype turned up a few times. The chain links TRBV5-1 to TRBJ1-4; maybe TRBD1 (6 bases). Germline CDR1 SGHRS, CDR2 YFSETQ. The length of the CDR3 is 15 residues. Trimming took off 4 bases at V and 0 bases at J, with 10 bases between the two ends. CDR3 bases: TGCGCCAGCAGCGACAACAGGGCAACTAATGAAAAACTGTTTTTT. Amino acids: CASSDNRATNEKLFF.

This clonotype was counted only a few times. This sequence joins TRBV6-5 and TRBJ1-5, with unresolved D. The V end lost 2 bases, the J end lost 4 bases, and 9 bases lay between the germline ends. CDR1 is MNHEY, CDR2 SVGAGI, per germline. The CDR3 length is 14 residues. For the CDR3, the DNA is TGTGCCAGCAGTTACAGGGCACGGAATCAGCCCCAGCATTTT. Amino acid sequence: CASSYRARNQPQHF.

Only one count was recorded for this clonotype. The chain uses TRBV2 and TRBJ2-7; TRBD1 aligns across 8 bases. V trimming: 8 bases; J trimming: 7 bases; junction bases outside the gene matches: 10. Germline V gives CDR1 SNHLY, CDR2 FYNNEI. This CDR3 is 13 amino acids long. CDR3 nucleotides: TGTGCCAGCTCCGGACAGGGCCTGCAGGAGCAGTACTTC. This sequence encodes CASSGQGLQEQYF.

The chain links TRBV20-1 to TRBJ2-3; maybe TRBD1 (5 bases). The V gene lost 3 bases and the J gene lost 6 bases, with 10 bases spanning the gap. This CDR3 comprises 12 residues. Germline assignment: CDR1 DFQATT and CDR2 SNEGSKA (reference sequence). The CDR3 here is CSARPGMDTQYF. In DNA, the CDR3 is TGCAGTGCTAGGCCAGGGATGGATACGCAGTATTTT.

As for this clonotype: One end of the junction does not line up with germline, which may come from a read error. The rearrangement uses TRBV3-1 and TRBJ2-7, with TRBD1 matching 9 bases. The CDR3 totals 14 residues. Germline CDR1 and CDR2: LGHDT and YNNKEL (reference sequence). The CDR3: CASSARDREGELYF. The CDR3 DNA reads TGTGCCAGCAGCGCCCGGGACAGGGAAGGCGAGCTGTACTTC.

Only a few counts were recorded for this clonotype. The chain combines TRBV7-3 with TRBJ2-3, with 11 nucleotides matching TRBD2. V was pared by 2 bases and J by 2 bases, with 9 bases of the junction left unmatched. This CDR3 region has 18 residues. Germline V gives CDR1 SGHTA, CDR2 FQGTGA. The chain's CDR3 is CASSLVASGGQNTDTQYF. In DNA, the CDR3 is TGTGCCAGCAGCTTAGTTGCTAGCGGGGGGCAAAACACAGATACGCAGTATTTT.

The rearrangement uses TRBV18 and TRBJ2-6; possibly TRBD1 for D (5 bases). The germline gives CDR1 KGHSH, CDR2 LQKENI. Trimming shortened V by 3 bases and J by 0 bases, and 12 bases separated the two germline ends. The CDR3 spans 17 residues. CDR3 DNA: TGTGCCAGCTCACCGCCGACAGCTATCTCTGGGGCCAACGTCCTGACTTTC. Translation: CASSPPTAISGANVLTF.

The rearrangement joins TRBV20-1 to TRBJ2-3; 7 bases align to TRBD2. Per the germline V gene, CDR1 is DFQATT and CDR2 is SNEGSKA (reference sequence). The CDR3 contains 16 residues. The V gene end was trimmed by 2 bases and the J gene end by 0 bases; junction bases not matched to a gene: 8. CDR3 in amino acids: CSARPTSSGSTDTQYF. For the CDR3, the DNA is TGCAGTGCTAGACCTACTTCTAGCGGCAGCACAGATACGCAGTATTTT.

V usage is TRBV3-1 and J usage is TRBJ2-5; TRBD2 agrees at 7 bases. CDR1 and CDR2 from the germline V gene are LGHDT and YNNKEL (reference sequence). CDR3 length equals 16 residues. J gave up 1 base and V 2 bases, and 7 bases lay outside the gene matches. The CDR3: CASSQFLSGSQETQYF. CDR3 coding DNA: TGTGCCAGCAGCCAATTTCTTAGCGGGTCCCAAGAGACCCAGTACTTC.

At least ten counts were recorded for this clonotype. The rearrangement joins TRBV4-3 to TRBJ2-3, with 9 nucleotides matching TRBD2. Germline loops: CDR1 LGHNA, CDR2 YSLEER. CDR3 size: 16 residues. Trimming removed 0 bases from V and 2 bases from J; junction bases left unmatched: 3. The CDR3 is CASSQEIAGDTDTQYF. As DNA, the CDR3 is TGCGCCAGCAGCCAAGAAATAGCGGGAGACACAGATACGCAGTATTTT.

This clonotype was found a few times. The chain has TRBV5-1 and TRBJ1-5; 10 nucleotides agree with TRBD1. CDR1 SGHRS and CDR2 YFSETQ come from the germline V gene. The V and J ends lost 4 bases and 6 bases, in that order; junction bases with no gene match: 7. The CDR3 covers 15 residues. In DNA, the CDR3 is TGCGCCAGCAGCCCGAGCGGACAGGGGGGTCAGCCCCAGCATTTT. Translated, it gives CASSPSGQGGQPQHF.

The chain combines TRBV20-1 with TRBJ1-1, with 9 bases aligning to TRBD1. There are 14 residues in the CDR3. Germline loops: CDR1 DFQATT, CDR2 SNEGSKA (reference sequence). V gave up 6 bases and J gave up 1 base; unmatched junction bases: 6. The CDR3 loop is CSARSGQGNTEAFF. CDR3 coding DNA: TGCAGTGCGCGATCGGGACAGGGGAACACTGAAGCTTTCTTT.

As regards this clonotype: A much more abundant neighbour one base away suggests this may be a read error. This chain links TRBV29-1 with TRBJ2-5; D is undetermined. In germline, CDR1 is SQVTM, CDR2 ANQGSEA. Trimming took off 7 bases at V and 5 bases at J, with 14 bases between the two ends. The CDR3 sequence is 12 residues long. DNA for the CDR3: TGCAGCGGAAGAGACCGGCGGGAGACCCAGTACTTC. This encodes CSGRDRRETQYF.

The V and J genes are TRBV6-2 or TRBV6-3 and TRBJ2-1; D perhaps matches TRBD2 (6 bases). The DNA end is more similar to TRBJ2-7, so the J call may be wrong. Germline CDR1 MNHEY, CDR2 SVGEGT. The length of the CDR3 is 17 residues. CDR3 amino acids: CASTSGRLGSSYNEQYF. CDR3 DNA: TGTGCCAGCACCTCTGGAAGACTAGGAAGCTCCTACAATGAGCAGTACTTC.

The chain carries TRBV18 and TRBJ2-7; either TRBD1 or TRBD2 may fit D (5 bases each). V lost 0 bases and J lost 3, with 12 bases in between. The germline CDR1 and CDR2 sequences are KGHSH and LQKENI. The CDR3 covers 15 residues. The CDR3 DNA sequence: TGTGCCAGCTCACCACCGTCCAGAGGGGTCTACGAGCAGTACTTC. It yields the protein CASSPPSRGVYEQYF.

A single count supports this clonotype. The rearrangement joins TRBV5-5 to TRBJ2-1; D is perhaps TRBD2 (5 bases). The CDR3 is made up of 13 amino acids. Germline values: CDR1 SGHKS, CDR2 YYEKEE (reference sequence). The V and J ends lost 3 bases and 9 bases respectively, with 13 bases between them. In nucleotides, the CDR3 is TGTGCCAGCAGCTGGGTTCCGGGGATTGAGCAGTTCTTC. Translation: CASSWVPGIEQFF.

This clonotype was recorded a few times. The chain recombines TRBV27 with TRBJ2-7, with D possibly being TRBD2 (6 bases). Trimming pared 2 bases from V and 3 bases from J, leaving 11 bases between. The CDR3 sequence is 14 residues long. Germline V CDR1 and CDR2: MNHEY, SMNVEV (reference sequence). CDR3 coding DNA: TGTGCCAGCAGTTTAGCTCGGGGGATCTACGAGCAGTACTTC. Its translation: CASSLARGIYEQYF.

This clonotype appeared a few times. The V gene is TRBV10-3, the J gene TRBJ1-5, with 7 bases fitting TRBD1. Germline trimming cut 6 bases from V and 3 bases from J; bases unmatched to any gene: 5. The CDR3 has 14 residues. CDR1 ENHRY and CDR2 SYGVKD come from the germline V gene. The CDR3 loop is CAISKGTDNQPQHF. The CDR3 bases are TGTGCCATCAGCAAGGGGACAGACAATCAGCCCCAGCATTTT.

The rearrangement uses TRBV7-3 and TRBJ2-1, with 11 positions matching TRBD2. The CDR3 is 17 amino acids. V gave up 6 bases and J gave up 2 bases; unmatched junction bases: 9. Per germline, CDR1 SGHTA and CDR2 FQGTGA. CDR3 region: CASRGAGTSGTYNEQFF. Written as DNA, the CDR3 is TGTGCCAGCAGGGGTGCCGGGACTAGCGGAACCTACAATGAGCAGTTCTTC.